This T cell receptor beta chain was captured in a study of control samples from healthy donors and cancer patients (dated by TCRdb to the early 2020s). Library preparation was by the immunoSEQ multiplex PCR assay. TCRdb took over this immuneACCESS table, retaining in-frame rearrangements with V and J assigned. Such tables are incomplete; in checked studies, under half of the missing clones stem from an unresolved V gene, and the remainder is unexplained. The sample has 130,000 or so clones on record, 85% to 90% of them singletons. The top ten clonotypes cover approximately 8% of the sample. From a lookup of the germline V gene (reference sequence), CDR1 and CDR2 are LNHDA and SQIVND. Relative to germline, V is missing 5 bases and J is missing 7 bases, with 12 bases of the junction outside any gene match. Inclusive of the bounding cysteine and phenylalanine, the CDR3 is 15 residues long. The retained sequence is limited to the CDR3, 45 bases, with the frame set at the first base.

Comment on this clone: This receptor's antigen is unknown. No quality values exist for individual bases; no much larger clone is one base distant.

The sequenced sample was PBMCs. The clonotype was recovered from a man aged 50 to 60 with head and neck cancer. This chain joins TRBV19 to TRBJ2-5; 8 junctional bases match TRBD2. DNA sequence: TGTGCCAGTAGTCCGACTAGCGCGGCGTATGGGACCCAGTACTTC. Protein translation: CASSPTSAAYGTQYF.